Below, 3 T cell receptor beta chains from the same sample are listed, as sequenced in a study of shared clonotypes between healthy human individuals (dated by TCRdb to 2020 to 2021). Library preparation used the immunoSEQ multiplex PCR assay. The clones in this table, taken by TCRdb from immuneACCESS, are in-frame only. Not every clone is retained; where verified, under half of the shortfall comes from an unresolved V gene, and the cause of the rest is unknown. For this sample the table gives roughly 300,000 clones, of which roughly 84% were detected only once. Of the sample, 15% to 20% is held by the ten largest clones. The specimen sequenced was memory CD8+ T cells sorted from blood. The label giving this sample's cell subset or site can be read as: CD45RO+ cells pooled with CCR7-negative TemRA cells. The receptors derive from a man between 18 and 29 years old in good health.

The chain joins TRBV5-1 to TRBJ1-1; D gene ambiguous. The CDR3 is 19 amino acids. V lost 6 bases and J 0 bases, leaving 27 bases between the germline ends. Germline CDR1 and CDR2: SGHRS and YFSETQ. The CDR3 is CASTPFFNFRTAMNTEAFF. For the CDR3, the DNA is TGCGCCAGCACCCCTTTCTTTAACTTTCGGACGGCTATGAACACTGAAGCTTTCTTT.

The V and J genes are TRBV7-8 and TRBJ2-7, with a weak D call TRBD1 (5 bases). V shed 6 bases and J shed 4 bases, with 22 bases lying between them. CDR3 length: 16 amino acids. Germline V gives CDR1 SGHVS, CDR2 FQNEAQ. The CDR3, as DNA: TGTGCCAGCAGGGAAAAGTGGGGCGGTAGTCCATACGAGCAGTACTTC. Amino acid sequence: CASREKWGGSPYEQYF.

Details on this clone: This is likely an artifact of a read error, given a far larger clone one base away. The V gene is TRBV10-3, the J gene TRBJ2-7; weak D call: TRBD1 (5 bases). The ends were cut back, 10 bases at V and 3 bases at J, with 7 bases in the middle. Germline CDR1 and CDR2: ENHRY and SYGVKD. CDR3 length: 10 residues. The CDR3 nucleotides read TGTGCCAGCAGGGACTACGAGCAGTACTTC. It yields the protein CASRDYEQYF.